This T cell receptor (beta chain) came from a study of Ad26.COV2.S vaccination and SARS-CoV-2 variants. Study at large: Donor got 5x10^10 or 1x10^11 viral particles of Ad26.COV2.S.

Treatment: roughly 19 received Ad26.COV2.S at low or high dose, single or two shots; about 5 received placebo; per-sample allocation not given. All samples were drawn on day 63, counting from the first vaccine or placebo injection. This CDR3 spans 13 amino acids. The ends were cut back, 5 bases at V and 4 bases at J, with 11 bases in the middle. Looked up from germline, CDR1 is SNHLY and CDR2 is FYNNEI. Repertoires were generated with immunoSEQ multiplex PCR, while TCRdb's copy carries only in-frame clones and drops some. Of 250,000 to 300,000 clones in the sample, about 89% were seen once. This chain uses TRBV2 with TRBJ1-1; D remains ambiguous. The TCR comes from a person between 18 and 59 years old who received the Ad26.COV2.S COVID-19 vaccine or a placebo. The sample was peripheral blood, taken in a trial of Ad26.COV2.S vaccine versus placebo. The CDR3 protein is CASSLDASTEAFF. Written as DNA, the CDR3 is TGTGCCAGCAGTCTGGACGCAAGCACTGAAGCTTTCTTT.